This TCR beta chain is drawn from a study of glioma-infiltrating T cells. With 5 bases clipped from V and 2 bases from J, the junction kept 6 bases outside the gene matches. The CDR3 sequence is 17 residues long. CDR1 and CDR2 (germline): SEHNR, FQNEAQ (reference sequence). Using RNA template, CDR3s of TCR alpha and beta were amplified with iRepertoire arm-PCR. One-step reverse transcription and amplification started from around 100-400 ng of tissue mRNA or PBMC total RNA. TCRdb itself ran the multiplex PCR reads through MiXCR, one entry per CDR3 protein. Among 3,000 to 4,000 distinct CDR3 sequences listed, approximately 15% were seen once.

The sequencing sample was made of glioma tissue, nonneoplastic brain tissue, or PBMCs (not recorded which). V and J are TRBV7-9 and TRBJ2-7; TRBD2 agrees at 16 bases. This receptor was taken from a human donor with low-grade glioma or glioblastoma, undergoing nonglioma brain surgery, or in good health (not recorded which). CDR3 nucleotides: TGTGCCAGCAGCGCCGGGACTAGCGGGGGGGACCCCTACGAGCAGTACGTC. Translation: CASSAGTSGGDPYEQYV.